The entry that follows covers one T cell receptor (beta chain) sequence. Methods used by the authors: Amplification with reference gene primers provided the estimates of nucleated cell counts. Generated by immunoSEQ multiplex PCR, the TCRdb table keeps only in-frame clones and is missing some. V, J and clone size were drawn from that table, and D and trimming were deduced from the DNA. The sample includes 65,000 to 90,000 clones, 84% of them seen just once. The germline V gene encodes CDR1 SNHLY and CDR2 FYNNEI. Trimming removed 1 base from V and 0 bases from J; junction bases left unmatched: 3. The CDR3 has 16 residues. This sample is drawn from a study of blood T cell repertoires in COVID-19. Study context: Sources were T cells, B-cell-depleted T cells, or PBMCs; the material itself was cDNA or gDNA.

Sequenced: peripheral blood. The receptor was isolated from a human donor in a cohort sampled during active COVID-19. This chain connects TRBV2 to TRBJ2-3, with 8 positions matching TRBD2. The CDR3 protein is CASSEGTSRSTDTQYF. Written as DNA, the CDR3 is TGTGCCAGCAGTGAAGGGACTAGCCGAAGCACAGATACGCAGTATTTT.